The rows below give T cell receptor beta chains drawn from one sample of a study of human T cells and chemical hapten exposure. TCRdb called the RACE reads again in MiXCR, with one record for every CDR3 protein. The data hold around 39,000 distinct CDR3 sequences, with more than 6% observed a single time. Sequences were derived from whole blood, sampled in connection with sensitization to the hapten diphenylcyclopropenone (DPC). These receptor sequences come from a woman aged 25 to 39 with alopecia areata. Some clones in this sample may be carry-over from other donors' samples. Both conserved end residues are part of each CDR3. The order of the fields is CDR3 protein, J gene, V gene.

CDR3: CASSQDRPGTGGNYGYTF; J: TRBJ1-2; V: TRBV4-3
CDR3: CASSLVGTGKETQYF; J: TRBJ2-5; V: TRBV12-3/TRBV12-4
CDR3: CASRKYSSRDADTQYF; J: TRBJ2-3; V: TRBV5-1
CDR3: CASSLALGQGGVLTF; J: TRBJ2-6; V: TRBV12-3/TRBV12-4
CDR3: CAGRSVNTEAFF; J: TRBJ1-1; V: TRBV28
CDR3: CASSTQGGGGTDTQYF; J: TRBJ2-3; V: TRBV7-2
CDR3: CASSTSGASTDTQYF; J: TRBJ2-3; V: TRBV18
CDR3: CASSSAGSLRNIQYF; J: TRBJ2-4; V: TRBV7-9
CDR3: CASSQDWGQGPYEQYF; J: TRBJ2-7; V: TRBV3-1
CDR3: CASSRGGVNSPLHF; J: TRBJ1-6; V: TRBV28